Listed here are 30 T cell receptor beta chains from one sample, sequenced in a study of T cell changes during pregnancy in multiple sclerosis. Data came from immunoSEQ multiplex PCR; TCRdb stores just in-frame clones and leaves some out. The data hold roughly 45,000 clones, with 88% observed a single time. Source: CD4+ T cells from peripheral blood mononuclear cells, taken in the second trimester of pregnancy. Every receptor here comes from a female donor with multiple sclerosis, enrolled in a pregnancy study.

This clone was seen once. The V and J genes are TRBV27 and TRBJ1-6; 8 bases fit TRBD1. The CDR3 consists of 15 residues. Germline V CDR1 and CDR2: MNHEY, SMNVEV (reference sequence). V lost 5 bases, J lost 10 bases, and 10 bases stayed unmatched. DNA for the CDR3: TGTGCCAGCAGTCCCCAACAGGGGGTTTCGTCACCCCTCCACTTT. This sequence encodes CASSPQQGVSSPLHF.

The V gene is TRBV19, the J gene TRBJ2-5, with D possibly TRBD2 on 5 matching bases. The germline CDR1 and CDR2 sequences are LNHDA and SQIVND (reference sequence). V shed 6 bases and J shed 5 bases, with 10 bases lying between them. This CDR3 contains 12 residues. CDR3 in DNA: TGTGCCAGTAGGCCGAGAGGGGAGACCCAGTACTTC. This sequence encodes CASRPRGETQYF.

The J gene is TRBJ1-3, the V gene TRBV5-4; 9 bases are shared with TRBD1. The germline CDR1 and CDR2 sequences are SGHNT and YYREEE (reference sequence). Trimming took 3 bases from V and 4 from J; bases not matched to a gene: 17. The CDR3 runs 19 residues. The CDR3 DNA is TGTGCCAGCAGCTCTCTAACCCGGGACAGGGCTACCCTAGGAAACACCATATATTTT. Residues: CASSSLTRDRATLGNTIYF.

This chain connects TRBV20-1 to TRBJ2-1, with TRBD2 as a possible D gene (5 bases). Germline CDR1 and CDR2: DFQATT and SNEGSKA (reference sequence). V lost 5 bases and J 10 bases, leaving 9 bases between the germline ends. This CDR3 is 10 amino acids long. The CDR3: CSALRGEQFF. CDR3 DNA: TGCAGTGCTCTCCGGGGAGAGCAGTTCTTC.

This chain uses TRBV5-1 with TRBJ2-7; 11 bases line up with TRBD2. V lost 3 bases to trimming and J lost 4 bases; unmatched junction nucleotides: 9. This CDR3 has 16 residues. CDR1 is SGHRS and CDR2 is YFSETQ in the germline V gene. The CDR3 DNA reads TGCGCCAGCAGCTGGACCCTAGCGGGAGGCGGGTACGAGCAGTACTTC. Its protein is CASSWTLAGGGYEQYF.

The chain links TRBV7-2 to TRBJ1-5; unclear D gene. The V gene lost 11 bases and the J gene lost 2 bases, with 13 bases spanning the gap. CDR1 and CDR2 (germline): SGHTA, FQGNSA. The CDR3 totals 13 residues. The CDR3 loop is CASKLSGNQPQHF. The CDR3 DNA reads TGTGCCTCCAAATTATCGGGCAATCAGCCCCAGCATTTT.

V usage is TRBV5-6 and J usage is TRBJ2-3; 8 nucleotides align to TRBD2. Germline assignment: CDR1 SGHDT and CDR2 YYEEEE. The CDR3 covers 18 residues. V lost 0 bases to trimming and J lost 3 bases; unmatched junction nucleotides: 12. The DNA for the CDR3 is TGTGCCAGCAGCTTGGTAGGGCAAGGACGGGGGGGGACAGATACGCAGTATTTT. This translates into CASSLVGQGRGGTDTQYF. The variable domain in full, completed from reference TRBV5-6 and TRBJ2-3, reads DAGVTQSPTHLIKTRGQQVTLRCSPKSGHDTVSWYQQALGQGPQFIFQYYEEEERQRGNFPDRFSGHQFPNYSSELNVNALLLGDSALYLCASSLVGQGRGGTDTQYFGPGTRLTVL.

The chain combines TRBV9 with TRBJ2-5; 7 positions match TRBD2. With V trimmed by 0 bases and J by 8 bases, 10 bases remained unmatched. Per germline, CDR1 SGDLS and CDR2 YYNGEE. The CDR3 spans 15 residues. Written as DNA, the CDR3 is TGTGCCAGCAGCGTAGGAAGTGGGGGGGTAGGAACCCAGTACTTC. This translates into CASSVGSGGVGTQYF.

The V and J genes are TRBV7-2 and TRBJ2-5; D remains unclear. CDR1 SGHTA and CDR2 FQGNSA come from the germline V gene. V gave up 4 bases and J gave up 0 bases, with 15 bases separating them. The CDR3 totals 16 residues. CDR3 sequence: CASSSDRLRYQETQYF. CDR3 DNA sequence: TGTGCCAGCAGCTCAGATCGCCTCAGGTACCAAGAGACCCAGTACTTC.

V usage is TRBV6-4 and J usage is TRBJ1-2, with a tentative D call TRBD1 (5 bases). V was cut by 5 bases and J by 10 bases, with 14 bases left in between. The CDR3 is 12 residues long. Germline V gene data show CDR1 as MRHNA and CDR2 as SNTAGT. The CDR3 DNA follows: TGTGCCAGCAGTTCCAACGGGGGGGACTACACCTTC. Its translation is CASSSNGGDYTF.

This clone was seen a few times. The chain links TRBV28 to TRBJ1-5, with a possible D match to TRBD1 (6 bases). V lost 5 bases to trimming and J lost 1 base, with 12 bases between them. CDR1 and CDR2 (germline): MDHEN, SYDVKM. This CDR3 has 15 amino acids. This chain's CDR3 is CASSQDSLSNQPQHF. The CDR3 DNA follows: TGTGCCAGCAGTCAGGACAGCTTGAGCAATCAGCCCCAGCATTTT. Complete variable domain (other parts from reference TRBV28 and TRBJ1-5): DVKVTQSSRYLVKRTGEKVFLECVQDMDHENMFWYRQDPGLGLRLIYFSYDVKMKEKGDIPEGYSVSREKKERFSLILESASTNQTSMYLCASSQDSLSNQPQHFGDGTRLSIL.

This chain uses TRBV6-5 with TRBJ2-7; 13 nucleotides agree with TRBD2. This CDR3 spans 16 amino acids. After removal of 4 bases from V and 6 bases from J, the junction contained 9 bases not matched to a gene. CDR1 is MNHEY, CDR2 SVGAGI, per germline. The CDR3 loop reads CASSSLLAGGPGEQYF. CDR3 bases: TGTGCCAGCAGTTCCCTACTAGCGGGAGGGCCAGGCGAGCAGTACTTC.

The V gene is TRBV14, the J gene TRBJ1-4, with 7 bases fitting TRBD1. The CDR3 length is 15 residues. The junction had 7 bases not matched to a gene; V was cut back by 1 base and J by 8 bases. Germline assignment: CDR1 SGHDN and CDR2 FVKESK. DNA for the CDR3: TGTGCCAGCAGCCAAGGTGTCGGACAGGTAGAAAAACTGTTTTTT. Translation gives CASSQGVGQVEKLFF.

The V gene is TRBV28, the J gene TRBJ1-2, with 7 bases matching TRBD1. Losses at the gene ends were 6 bases for V and 3 bases for J; bases not matched to a gene: 10. CDR3 length: 15 residues. CDR1 is MDHEN, CDR2 SYDVKM, per germline. CDR3 sequence: CASSLSGGIDYGYTF. The CDR3 DNA reads as TGTGCCAGCAGCTTGTCAGGGGGGATAGACTATGGCTACACCTTC.

This clone was seen a few times. The CDR3 is CASKGTANQPQHF. Written as DNA, the CDR3 is TGTGCCAGCAAGGGGACAGCGAATCAGCCCCAGCATTTT. The gene calls are TRBV2 and TRBJ1-5, with 7 bases that match TRBD1. The CDR3 is made up of 13 amino acids. The V gene's germline CDR1 is SNHLY and CDR2 FYNNEI. Germline trimming cut 7 bases from V and 4 bases from J; bases unmatched to any gene: 4.

The rearrangement joins TRBV15 to TRBJ2-3; tentative D call: TRBD2 (5 bases). The CDR3 spans 16 residues. Germline CDR1 and CDR2: LNHNV and YYDKDF (reference sequence). V lost 4 bases, J lost 7 bases, and 21 bases lay in between. CDR3 loop: CATSKTSGSGLNTQYF. CDR3 nucleotides: TGTGCCACCAGCAAGACTTCGGGGTCCGGTCTTAATACGCAGTATTTT.

V is TRBV28 and J is TRBJ2-7; 10 bases map to TRBD1. With 5 bases clipped from V and 4 bases from J, the junction kept 8 bases outside the gene matches. The V gene's germline CDR1 is MDHEN and CDR2 SYDVKM. The CDR3 covers 15 residues. The CDR3 reads CASSPGTGDTYEQYF. Here the CDR3 DNA reads TGTGCCAGCAGTCCCGGGACAGGGGACACATACGAGCAGTACTTC.

The rearrangement links TRBV28 to TRBJ1-2; D is unresolved. The ends were cut back, 6 bases at V and 2 bases at J, with 4 bases in the middle. The CDR3 runs 11 residues. Germline lookup yields CDR1 MDHEN and CDR2 SYDVKM. The CDR3 region has the DNA TGTGCCAGCAGCCCGAACTATGGCTACACCTTC. The encoded protein is CASSPNYGYTF.

On this clone itself: Other DNA variants within this sample encode the same CDR3. V gene TRBV5-1 combines with J gene TRBJ1-2, with TRBD1 matching 11 bases. The CDR3 is made up of 14 amino acids. V was pared by 0 bases and J by 7 bases, with 2 bases of the junction left unmatched. From germline, CDR1 is SGHRS and CDR2 YFSETQ. The CDR3 DNA sequence: TGCGCCAGCAGCTTGGCCGGGACAGGGGGTGGCTACACCTTC. This sequence encodes CASSLAGTGGGYTF.

This chain uses TRBV29-1 with TRBJ1-2; D unresolved. The germline V gene encodes CDR1 SQVTM and CDR2 ANQGSEA. The CDR3 is made up of 9 amino acids. The germline V and J ends were trimmed by 6 bases and 6 bases, with 5 bases remaining between them. The chain's CDR3 is CSVQNGYTF. CDR3 DNA sequence: TGCAGCGTCCAGAATGGCTACACCTTC.

The V call is TRBV6-6, the J call TRBJ2-1; 10 bases agree with TRBD2. Germline CDR1 is MNHNY and CDR2 is SVGAGI (reference sequence). There are 13 residues in the CDR3. V lost 8 bases and J lost 6; bases outside the gene matches: 4. In nucleotides, the CDR3 is TGTGCCAGCGACCGACTAGCGGGCAATGAGCAGTTCTTC. This encodes CASDRLAGNEQFF.

Only a few counts were recorded for this clone. The chain couples TRBV19 to TRBJ1-2, with D possibly matching TRBD1 (5 bases). This CDR3 is built from 14 residues. Per the germline V gene, CDR1 is LNHDA and CDR2 is SQIVND (reference sequence). Trimming took off 4 bases at V and 7 bases at J, with 16 bases between the two ends. CDR3 DNA: TGTGCCAGTAGTAAGGGAGGGGCCCTGAGTGGCTACACCTTC. The encoded protein is CASSKGGALSGYTF.

The gene calls are TRBV5-4 and TRBJ2-5; D is unresolved. Trimming pared 0 bases from V and 0 bases from J, leaving 9 bases between. CDR3 length: 15 amino acids. The V gene's germline CDR1 is SGHNT and CDR2 YYREEE (reference sequence). The CDR3, as DNA: TGTGCCAGCAGCTTGGGACTTACGTACCAAGAGACCCAGTACTTC. Protein: CASSLGLTYQETQYF.

This chain joins TRBV5-1 and TRBJ2-7; weak D call: TRBD2 (6 bases). V gave up 5 bases and J gave up 6 bases, with 18 bases separating them. Looked up from germline, CDR1 is SGHRS and CDR2 is YFSETQ. The CDR3 contains 14 residues. CDR3 sequence: CASREVSGVLEQYF. CDR3 nucleotides: TGCGCCAGCAGGGAGGTTAGCGGAGTTCTCGAGCAGTACTTC.

The genes are TRBV30 and TRBJ1-6, with D hard to call. Trimming took 4 bases from V and 10 from J, leaving 11 bases between them. Germline V gene data show CDR1 as GTSNPN and CDR2 as SVGIG (reference sequence). The CDR3 has 12 residues. Here the CDR3 DNA reads TGTGCCTGGACTTTGGGCGGGTCACCCCTCCACTTT. This encodes CAWTLGGSPLHF. The whole variable domain, filled in from reference TRBV30 and TRBJ1-6, reads SQTIHQWPATLVQPVGSPLSLECTVEGTSNPNLYWYRQAAGRGLQLLFYSVGIGQISSEVPQNLSASRPQDRQFILSSKKLLLSDSGFYLCAWTLGGSPLHFGNGTRLTVT.

The CDR3 protein is CASSFRDSYEQYF. The DNA for the CDR3 is TGTGCCAGCAGTTTCCGCGACTCCTACGAGCAGTACTTC. The chain has TRBV27 and TRBJ2-7; D call uncertain. This CDR3 is built from 13 residues. In germline, CDR1 is MNHEY, CDR2 SMNVEV (reference sequence). Trimming left V 3 bases short and J 0 bases short, with 6 bases between.

In its sample, this clone was seen once. V usage is TRBV5-1 and J usage is TRBJ2-7, with TRBD2 matching over 15 bases. J gave up 1 base and V 4 bases, and 12 bases lay outside the gene matches. The germline V gene has CDR1 SGHRS and CDR2 YFSETQ. This CDR3 has 19 amino acids. The DNA of the CDR3 is TGCGCCAGCAGCCCGGGACTAGCGGGAGGAACCACTAAATCCTACGAGCAGTACTTC. The encoded protein is CASSPGLAGGTTKSYEQYF.

The chain uses TRBV19 and TRBJ2-3; 8 bases match TRBD2. The V gene end was trimmed by 1 base and the J gene end by 1 base; junction bases not matched to a gene: 7. The CDR3 has 17 residues. Looked up from germline, CDR1 is LNHDA and CDR2 is SQIVND (reference sequence). The CDR3 loop is CASSIVGRAPRTDTQYF. As DNA, the CDR3 is TGTGCCAGTAGTATAGTCGGGAGGGCCCCCCGCACAGATACGCAGTATTTT. The full variable domain, in which reference TRBV19 and TRBJ2-3 provide the parts outside the CDR3, is DGGITQSPKYLFRKEGQNVTLSCEQNLNHDAMYWYRQDPGQGLRLIYYSQIVNDFQKGDIAEGYSVSREKKESFPLTVTSAQKNPTAFYLCASSIVGRAPRTDTQYFGPGTRLTVL.

The V call is TRBV5-4, the J call TRBJ1-2, with a tentative D call TRBD1 (6 bases). CDR3 length: 14 residues. Between the trimmed V and J ends, which lost 5 bases and 1 base, there was a span of 12 bases. CDR1 is SGHNT and CDR2 is YYREEE in the germline V gene (reference sequence). CDR3 amino acids: CASRPGTFNYGYTF. The DNA of the CDR3 is TGTGCCAGCAGGCCCGGGACATTTAACTATGGCTACACCTTC.

CDR3 sequence reads: CASRLPGGLYGYTF. The DNA of the CDR3 is TGTGCCAGCCGCCTTCCAGGGGGACTCTATGGCTACACCTTC. V and J are TRBV5-8 and TRBJ1-2; 7 bases fit TRBD1. Germline V CDR1 and CDR2: SGHTS, YDEGEE. The J segment lost 4 bases and the V segment lost 7 bases, leaving 10 bases of the junction unmatched. The CDR3 has 14 residues.